This T cell receptor beta chain was sequenced for a study of OX40 agonist ivuxolimab in advanced cancers. Losses at the gene ends were 9 bases for V and 7 bases for J; bases not matched to a gene: 5. This CDR3 has 11 amino acids. The germline V gene has CDR1 MDHEN and CDR2 SYDVKM. This clone has just one count. Assay used: immunoSEQ multiplex PCR; TCRdb lists only in-frame clones, some missing. The repertoire holds 80,000 to 130,000 clones, less than 95% seen once, with 0.31% in the top ten. Sequenced here: CD4+ or CD8+ T cells sorted from blood, sampled in a trial of the OX40 agonist ivuxolimab. The chain is built from TRBV28 and TRBJ2-7; TRBD1 agrees at 8 bases. This receptor was taken from an adult with an advanced solid tumor such as melanoma, head and neck, liver or kidney cancer. The CDR3 region has the DNA TGTGCCAGTCGACAGGGGTGGGAGCAGTACTTC. It translates to CASRQGWEQYF.